This T cell receptor (beta chain) was identified during a study of OX40 agonist ivuxolimab in advanced cancers. Study as a whole: Among those enrolled, mean age was 60 years (range 23 to 79) and approximately 83% were male.

Profiled with immunoSEQ multiplex PCR; TCRdb holds only in-frame clones, not every one. The data hold around 64,000 clones, with 80% to 85% observed a single time. On this clone: No antigen is known for it.

Findings and caveats of the study: At 0.1 to 3.0 mg/kg and by week 6, clonal expansion occurred in CD4+ and CD8+ blood T cells. Some of the lowest clonal expansion was seen in partial responders at 0.1-3.0 mg/kg. The mean number of expanded clones was higher in CD8+ T cells than in CD4+.

This CDR3 has 16 residues. Germline loops: CDR1 SGHTA, CDR2 FQGNSA. V was pared by 5 bases and J by 8 bases, with 8 bases of the junction left unmatched. Sequencing used CD4+ or CD8+ T cells sorted from blood, obtained in a trial of the OX40 agonist ivuxolimab. This receptor was taken from an adult with an advanced solid tumor such as melanoma, head and neck, liver or kidney cancer. V gene TRBV7-2 combines with J gene TRBJ2-1; TRBD2 aligns across 14 bases. The CDR3 DNA follows: TGTGCCAGCAGCCCCCGGTCGACTAGCGGGGGGGATGAGCAGTTCTTC. Translating it yields CASSPRSTSGGDEQFF. The variable domain in full, with the rest retrieved from reference TRBV7-2 and TRBJ2-1, is GAGVSQSPSNKVTEKGKDVELRCDPISGHTALYWYRQSLGQGLEFLIYFQGNSAPDKSGLPSDRFSAERTGGSVSTLTIQRTQQEDSAVYLCASSPRSTSGGDEQFFGPGTRLTVL.